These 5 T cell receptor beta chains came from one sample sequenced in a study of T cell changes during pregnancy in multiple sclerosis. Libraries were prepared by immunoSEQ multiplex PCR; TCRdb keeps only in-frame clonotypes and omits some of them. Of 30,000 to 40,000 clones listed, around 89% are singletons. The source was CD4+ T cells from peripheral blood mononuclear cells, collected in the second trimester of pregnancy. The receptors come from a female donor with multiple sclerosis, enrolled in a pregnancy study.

Here the CDR3 reads CASSRDYTGELFF. For the CDR3, the DNA is TGTGCCAGCAGCCGGGACTACACCGGGGAGCTGTTTTTT. V gene TRBV7-2 combines with J gene TRBJ2-2; perhaps TRBD2 as D (6 bases). Looked up from germline, CDR1 is SGHTA and CDR2 is FQGNSA. Trimming took 5 bases from V and 3 from J, leaving 7 bases between them. This CDR3 is 13 amino acids long.

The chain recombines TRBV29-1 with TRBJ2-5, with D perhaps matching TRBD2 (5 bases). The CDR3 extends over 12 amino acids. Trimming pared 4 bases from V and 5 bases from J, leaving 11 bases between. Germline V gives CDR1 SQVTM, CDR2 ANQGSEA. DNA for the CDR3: TGCAGCGTTGCTGAGGGAAGGGAGACCCAGTACTTC. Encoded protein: CSVAEGRETQYF.

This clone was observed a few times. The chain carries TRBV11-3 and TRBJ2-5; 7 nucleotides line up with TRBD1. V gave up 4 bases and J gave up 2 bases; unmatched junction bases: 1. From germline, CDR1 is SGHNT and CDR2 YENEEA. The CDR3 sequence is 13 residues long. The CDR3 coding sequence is TGTGCCAGCAGCTCGGGACAGCAAGAGACCCAGTACTTC. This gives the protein CASSSGQQETQYF.

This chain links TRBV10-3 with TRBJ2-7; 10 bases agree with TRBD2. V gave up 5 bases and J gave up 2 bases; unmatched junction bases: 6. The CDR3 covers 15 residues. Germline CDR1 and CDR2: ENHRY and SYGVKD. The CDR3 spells CAISIIAGGPYEQYF. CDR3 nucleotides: TGTGCCATCAGTATTATAGCGGGAGGACCCTACGAGCAGTACTTC.

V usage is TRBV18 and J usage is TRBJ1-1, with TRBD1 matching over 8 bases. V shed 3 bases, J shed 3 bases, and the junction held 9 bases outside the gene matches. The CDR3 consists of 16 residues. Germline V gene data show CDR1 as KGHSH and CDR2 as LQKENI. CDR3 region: CASSPYQGAPDTEAFF. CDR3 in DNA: TGTGCCAGCTCACCTTACCAGGGGGCACCGGACACTGAAGCTTTCTTT.